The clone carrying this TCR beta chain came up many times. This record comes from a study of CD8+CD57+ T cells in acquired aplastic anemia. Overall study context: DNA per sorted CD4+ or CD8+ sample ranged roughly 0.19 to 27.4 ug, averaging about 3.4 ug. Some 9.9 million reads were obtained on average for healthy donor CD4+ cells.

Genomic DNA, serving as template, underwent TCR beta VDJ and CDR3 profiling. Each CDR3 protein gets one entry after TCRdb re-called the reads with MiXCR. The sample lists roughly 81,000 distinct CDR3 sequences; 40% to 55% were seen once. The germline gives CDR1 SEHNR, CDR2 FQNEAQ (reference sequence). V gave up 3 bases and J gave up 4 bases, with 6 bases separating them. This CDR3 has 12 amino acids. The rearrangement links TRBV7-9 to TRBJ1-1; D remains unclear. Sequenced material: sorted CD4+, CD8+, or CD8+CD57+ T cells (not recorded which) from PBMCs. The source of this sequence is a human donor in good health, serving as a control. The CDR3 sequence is CASSLKSTEAFF. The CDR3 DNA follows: TGTGCCAGCAGCTTGAAGAGCACTGAAGCTTTCTTT.